Only a few counts were recorded for the clone carrying this TCR beta chain. Antigen: not known. The data are from a study of shared clonotypes between healthy human individuals. Findings and caveats of the study: In this cohort, only blood was sampled, and tissue repertoires likely differ. Non-shared clonotypes showed lower generation probabilities than clonotypes common to all four donors. Across subsets, estimated richness was generally greater for naive than for memory populations.

Data came from immunoSEQ multiplex PCR; TCRdb stores just in-frame clones and leaves some out. The profile covers roughly 680,000 clones, with roughly 72% appearing a single time and under 2% taken by the ten largest. The germline gives CDR1 MDHEN, CDR2 SYDVKM. The V end lost 7 bases, the J end lost 0 bases, and 16 bases lay between the germline ends. The CDR3 spans 16 residues. The material sequenced was memory CD4+ T cells sorted from blood. The subset was: CD45RA-negative fraction. This clonotype was sampled from a woman between 25 and 40 years old in good health. The chain couples TRBV28 to TRBJ1-3, with D unclear. In DNA, the CDR3 is TGTGCCAGCATATCCCTCGGGGTCGCCTCTGGAAACACCATATATTTT. Translation: CASISLGVASGNTIYF.